Following are 17 T cell receptor beta chains from one sample sequenced in a study of control samples from healthy donors and cancer patients. Libraries were prepared by immunoSEQ multiplex PCR; TCRdb keeps only in-frame clonotypes and omits some of them. The sample gives about 150,000 clones, about 86% of which show up once; less than 2% is in the top ten. Sample: blood. The receptors here all came from a young man in good health.

The genes are TRBV24-1 and TRBJ2-1; TRBD1 might be the D (6 bases). This CDR3 is 14 amino acids long. The germline V gene has CDR1 KGHDR and CDR2 SFDVKD. V lost 5 bases to trimming and J lost 3 bases, with 10 bases between them. Here the CDR3 DNA reads TGTGCCACCAGTGGGACAGATAACTACAATGAGCAGTTCTTC. Protein sequence: CATSGTDNYNEQFF.

This clone is a singleton in its sample. The rearrangement joins TRBV19 to TRBJ2-5, with a weak D call TRBD1 (7 bases). Germline lookup yields CDR1 LNHDA and CDR2 SQIVND (reference sequence). CDR3 size: 12 residues. The ends were cut back, 6 bases at V and 9 bases at J, with 14 bases in the middle. The CDR3 spells CASSGGGAAQYF. DNA of the CDR3: TGTGCCAGTAGCGGAGGGGGCGCGGCCCAGTACTTC.

The CDR3 DNA is TGCGCCAGCAGCTTAAATACAGGATTCTACGAGCAGTACTTC. Translation: CASSLNTGFYEQYF. The chain recombines TRBV5-1 with TRBJ2-7; a weak D match, TRBD1 (5 bases). CDR3 size: 14 residues. CDR1 is SGHRS and CDR2 is YFSETQ in the germline V gene. Deletions cut 2 bases from V and 3 bases from J, with 12 bases between.

This clone has a single count. This chain links TRBV7-3 with TRBJ2-7; 7 bases align to TRBD2. Germline V CDR1 and CDR2: SGHTA, FQGTGA. Unmatched junction bases numbered 7, after V lost 1 base and J lost 4 bases. This CDR3 region has 15 residues. The DNA of the CDR3 is TGTGCCAGCAGCTTAATGCCTAGCGGACCTTACGAGCAGTACTTC. Protein product: CASSLMPSGPYEQYF.

The rearrangement uses TRBV9 and TRBJ1-1; no reliable D call. Trimming pared 0 bases from V and 0 bases from J, leaving 3 bases between. CDR1 and CDR2 (germline): SGDLS, YYNGEE. This CDR3 region has 13 residues. CDR3 nucleotide sequence: TGTGCCAGCAGCGTAGGGATGAACACTGAAGCTTTCTTT. This codes for CASSVGMNTEAFF.

The chain links TRBV7-2 to TRBJ2-5, with D perhaps matching TRBD1 or TRBD2 (5 bases each). The CDR3 spans 15 residues. The germline V and J ends were trimmed by 1 base and 2 bases, with 11 bases remaining between them. Per germline, CDR1 SGHTA and CDR2 FQGNSA. The CDR3 sequence: CASSLDWGSQETQYF. The CDR3 nucleotides read TGTGCCAGCAGCTTAGATTGGGGGAGTCAAGAGACCCAGTACTTC.

This clone was observed a few times. The rearrangement links TRBV18 to TRBJ2-1; TRBD1 agrees at 9 bases. With V trimmed by 3 bases and J by 6 bases, 6 bases remained unmatched. The germline V gene has CDR1 KGHSH and CDR2 LQKENI. The CDR3 extends over 15 amino acids. DNA of the CDR3: TGTGCCAGCTCACCTACCCAGGACAGGGGCAATGAGCAGTTCTTC. Amino acid sequence: CASSPTQDRGNEQFF.

The CDR3 protein is CASGTWVETSTDTQYF. The CDR3 nucleotides are TGCGCCAGCGGGACTTGGGTCGAAACTAGCACAGATACGCAGTATTTT. V usage is TRBV5-1 and J usage is TRBJ2-3; possibly TRBD2 for D (6 bases). This CDR3 comprises 16 residues. V was clipped by 7 bases and J by 0 bases, with 18 bases between them. Germline CDR1 SGHRS, CDR2 YFSETQ.

V usage is TRBV18 and J usage is TRBJ1-3; 7 bases are a match to TRBD1. Germline CDR1 is KGHSH and CDR2 is LQKENI. Unmatched junction bases numbered 7, after V lost 5 bases and J lost 0 bases. The CDR3 extends over 16 amino acids. This chain's CDR3 is CASSTGTANSGNTIYF. CDR3 coding DNA: TGTGCCAGCTCAACCGGGACAGCGAACTCTGGAAACACCATATATTTT. Drawing the rest from reference TRBV18 and TRBJ1-3, the complete variable domain is NAGVMQNPRHLVRRRGQEARLRCSPMKGHSHVYWYRQLPEEGLKFMVYLQKENIIDESGMPKERFSAEFPKEGPSILRIQQVVRGDSAAYFCASSTGTANSGNTIYFGEGSWLTVV.

This clone has just a few counts. The J gene is TRBJ1-1, the V gene TRBV4-2; 7 nucleotides line up with TRBD1. The CDR3 has 16 residues. Trimming removed 0 bases from V and 5 bases from J; junction bases left unmatched: 9. Germline V gene data show CDR1 as LGHNA and CDR2 as YNFKEQ. The CDR3, as DNA: TGTGCCAGCAGCCAAGAGTGGGAAAGGGGGCGTACTGAAGCTTTCTTT. The encoded protein is CASSQEWERGRTEAFF.

V is TRBV5-1 and J is TRBJ2-3; TRBD1 agrees at 7 bases. The V gene's germline CDR1 is SGHRS and CDR2 YFSETQ. This CDR3 is 15 amino acids long. Trimming at V came to 0 bases and at J to 3 bases, leaving 4 bases not matched to a gene. This chain's CDR3 is CASSLEGGSTDTQYF. The CDR3 DNA is TGCGCCAGCAGCTTGGAAGGGGGCTCGACAGATACGCAGTATTTT.

On this clone itself: Other nucleotide sequences from this sample produce the same CDR3. The V and J genes are TRBV6-5 and TRBJ1-2, with a weak D call TRBD1 (6 bases). The CDR3 extends over 13 amino acids. The V end lost 2 bases, the J end lost 4 bases, and 8 bases lay between the germline ends. CDR1 MNHEY and CDR2 SVGAGI come from the germline V gene. CDR3 bases: TGTGCCAGCAGTTACGGGGGCCTCTATGGCTACACCTTC. Residues: CASSYGGLYGYTF.

J is TRBJ2-3 and V is TRBV13; D may correspond to TRBD1 or TRBD2 (5 bases each). The germline CDR1 and CDR2 sequences are PRHDT and FYEKMQ (reference sequence). CDR3 size: 15 residues. The V gene lost 4 bases and the J gene lost 1 base, with 12 bases spanning the gap. CDR3 nucleotides: TGTGCCAGCAGCTCCCCGGGACGAGGCACAGATACGCAGTATTTT. It codes for CASSSPGRGTDTQYF. The full variable domain, its missing parts supplied by reference TRBV13 and TRBJ2-3, is AAGVIQSPRHLIKEKRETATLKCYPIPRHDTVYWYQQGPGQDPQFLISFYEKMQSDKGSIPDRFSAQQFSDYHSELNMSSLELGDSALYFCASSSPGRGTDTQYFGPGTRLTVL.

This chain uses TRBV7-3 with TRBJ2-7, with 9 positions matching TRBD1. This CDR3 is built from 15 residues. In germline, CDR1 is SGHTA, CDR2 FQGTGA. The ends lost 2 bases at V and 0 bases at J; junction bases unmatched: 2. The CDR3 loop is CASSLWDRASYEQYF. The DNA for the CDR3 is TGTGCCAGCAGCTTATGGGACAGGGCCTCCTACGAGCAGTACTTC.

The chain uses TRBV14 and TRBJ2-5, with a tentative D call TRBD1 (6 bases). V dropped 0 bases and J dropped 7 bases, with 9 bases sitting between them. Germline CDR1 reads SGHDN; CDR2 reads FVKESK. The CDR3 runs 13 residues. DNA for the CDR3: TGTGCCAGCAGCCAAGACACAGGGTTGACCCAGTACTTC. Translating it yields CASSQDTGLTQYF.

The CDR3 DNA sequence: TGCACCAGCAGGGACAGCTCCTATAATTCACCCCTCCACTTT. This codes for CTSRDSSYNSPLHF. The chain employs TRBV1 and TRBJ1-6; the D segment call TRBD1 is taken from the table without a DNA check. TRBV1 is shown as a pseudogene. CDR3 length: 14 residues.

V and J are TRBV2 and TRBJ1-5, with D possibly TRBD1 on 5 matching bases. CDR3 length equals 13 residues. V was cut by 7 bases and J by 2 bases, with 9 bases left in between. Germline loops: CDR1 SNHLY, CDR2 FYNNEI. The CDR3 sequence: CASTRGGNQPQHF. The CDR3, as DNA: TGTGCCAGCACTAGGGGCGGCAATCAGCCCCAGCATTTT.